This T cell receptor (beta chain) was identified during a study of blood T cells in healthy people across ages. V lost 5 bases, J lost 2 bases, and 6 bases stayed unmatched. This CDR3 has 15 amino acids. Per germline, CDR1 SGHAT and CDR2 FQNNGV. Note on this clonotype: Antigen specificity is unknown.

Primers used in a second PCR of roughly 6 to 11 cycles were a sample-barcoded 5' primer and a J-beta primer mix. TCRdb re-called the 5' RACE reads through MiXCR, storing one row per CDR3 protein. The sample yields around 320,000 distinct CDR3 sequences, less than 30% seen once. Study-wide results and caveats: Without sorted subsets, naive and antigen-experienced compartments could not be conclusively compared.

This chain connects TRBV11-2 to TRBJ1-3; 7 bases are a match to TRBD1. The source of this sequence is a woman aged 65 to 85 in good health. What was sequenced was blood. CDR3 sequence reads: CASSIKTGPGNTIYF. In DNA, the CDR3 is TGTGCCAGCAGCATCAAGACAGGGCCTGGAAACACCATATATTTT. Looking up the rest from reference TRBV11-2 and TRBJ1-3 gives the full variable domain: EAGVAQSPRYKIIEKRQSVAFWCNPISGHATLYWYQQILGQGPKLLIQFQNNGVVDDSQLPKDRFSAERLKGVDSTLKIQPAKLEDSAVYLCASSIKTGPGNTIYFGEGSWLTVV.